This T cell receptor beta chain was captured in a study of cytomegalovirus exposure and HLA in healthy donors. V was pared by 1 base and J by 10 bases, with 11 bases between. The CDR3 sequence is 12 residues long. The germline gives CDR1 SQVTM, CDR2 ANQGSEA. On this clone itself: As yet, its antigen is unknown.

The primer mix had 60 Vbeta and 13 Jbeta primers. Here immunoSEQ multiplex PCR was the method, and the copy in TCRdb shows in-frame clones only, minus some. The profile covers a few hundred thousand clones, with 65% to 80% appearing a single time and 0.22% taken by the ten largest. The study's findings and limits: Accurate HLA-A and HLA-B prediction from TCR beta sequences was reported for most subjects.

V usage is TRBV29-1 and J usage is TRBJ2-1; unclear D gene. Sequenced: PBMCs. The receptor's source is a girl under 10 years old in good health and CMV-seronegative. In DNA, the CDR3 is TGCAGCGTTGAAGGACTCGGATTCGAGCAGTTCTTC. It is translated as CSVEGLGFEQFF.